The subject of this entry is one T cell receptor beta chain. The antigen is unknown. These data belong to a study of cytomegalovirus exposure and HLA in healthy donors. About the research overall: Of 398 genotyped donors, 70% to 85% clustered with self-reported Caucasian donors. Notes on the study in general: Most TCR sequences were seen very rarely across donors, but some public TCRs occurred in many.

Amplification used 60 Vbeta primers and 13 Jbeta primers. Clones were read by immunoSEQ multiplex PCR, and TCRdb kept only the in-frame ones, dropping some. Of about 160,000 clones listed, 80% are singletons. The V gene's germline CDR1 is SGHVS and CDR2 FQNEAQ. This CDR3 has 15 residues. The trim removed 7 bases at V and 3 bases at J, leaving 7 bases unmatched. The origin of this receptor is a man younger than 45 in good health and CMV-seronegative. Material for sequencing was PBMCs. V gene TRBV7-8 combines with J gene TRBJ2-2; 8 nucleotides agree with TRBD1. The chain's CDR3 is CASITGGRDTGELFF. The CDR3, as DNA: TGTGCCAGCATCACAGGGGGACGGGACACCGGGGAGCTGTTTTTT.